These 17 T cell receptor beta chains were sequenced from one sample in a study of response to subunit inactivated influenza vaccine. TCRdb redid the calling of the RT-PCR reads with MiXCR, one entry per CDR3 protein. The sample lists some 500,000 distinct CDR3 sequences, approximately 13% seen once, with over 10% in the top ten. This specimen consisted of PBMCs from blood, obtained about 40 days after vaccination. These TCRs come from a man aged 45 to 65 who received an inactivated influenza vaccine.

A few counts support this clonotype. The V gene is TRBV5-1, the J gene TRBJ2-7; TRBD1 agrees at 9 bases. Germline V CDR1 and CDR2: SGHRS, YFSETQ. The CDR3 runs 13 residues. The junction had 3 bases not matched to a gene; V was cut back by 4 bases and J by 4 bases. The CDR3 DNA reads TGCGCCAGCAGCATACAGGGGGCTTACGAGCAGTACTTC. Protein product: CASSIQGAYEQYF.

There are a few counts of this clonotype. The chain carries TRBV7-8 and TRBJ1-1; D call uncertain. The CDR3 is 14 residues long. Germline V gene data show CDR1 as SGHVS and CDR2 as FQNEAQ. With 5 bases removed from V and 0 bases from J, the gap between germline ends came to 10 bases. In DNA form, the CDR3 reads TGTGCCAGCAGCACACCCACAGTGAACACTGAAGCTTTCTTT. Translating it yields CASSTPTVNTEAFF. The full variable domain, its missing parts supplied by reference TRBV7-8 and TRBJ1-1, is GAGVSQSPRYKVAKRGQDVALRCDPISGHVSLFWYQQALGQGPEFLTYFQNEAQLDKSGLPSDRFFAERPEGSVSTLKIQRTQQEDSAVYLCASSTPTVNTEAFFGQGTRLTVV.

This chain connects TRBV5-4 to TRBJ2-1; the D gene is possibly TRBD2 (5 bases). The length of the CDR3 is 16 residues. CDR1 SGHNT and CDR2 YYREEE come from the germline V gene (reference sequence). Trimming removed 4 bases from V and 8 bases from J, with 22 bases in between. This CDR3 is CASSPDGLFIGDEQFF. The CDR3 nucleotides read TGTGCCAGCAGCCCCGATGGACTTTTTATAGGCGATGAGCAGTTCTTC.

This clonotype came up a few times. The rearrangement joins TRBV10-3 to TRBJ2-1, with 13 bases identical to TRBD2. The trim removed 6 bases at V and 6 bases at J, leaving 8 bases unmatched. Germline V CDR1 and CDR2: ENHRY, SYGVKD. The CDR3 contains 16 residues. The CDR3 DNA sequence: TGTGCCATCAGCCGGACTAGCGGGAGTGGGGGCAATGAGCAGTTCTTC. Translating gives CAISRTSGSGGNEQFF.

The J gene is TRBJ2-3, the V gene TRBV7-6; TRBD2 aligns across 11 bases. V lost 2 bases, J lost 1 base, and 11 bases stayed unmatched. Germline CDR1 and CDR2: SGHVS and FNYEAQ. The CDR3 spans 19 residues. CDR3: CASSLLKLAGGQGTDTQYF. CDR3 coding DNA: TGTGCCAGCAGCTTATTAAAGCTAGCGGGGGGCCAGGGCACAGATACGCAGTATTTT.

This clonotype was seen repeatedly, ten times or more. The V call is TRBV5-1, the J call TRBJ2-1; no clear D. With 3 bases removed from V and 10 bases from J, the gap between germline ends came to 11 bases. Germline values: CDR1 SGHRS, CDR2 YFSETQ. This CDR3 contains 12 residues. This CDR3 is CASSSLTAEQFF. DNA of the CDR3: TGCGCCAGCAGCTCCCTTACGGCCGAGCAGTTCTTC.

This clonotype was recorded a few times. This chain connects TRBV29-1 to TRBJ2-7, with D uncertain. The CDR3 has 14 amino acids. Germline CDR1 SQVTM, CDR2 ANQGSEA. V was cut by 3 bases and J by 0 bases, with 12 bases left in between. The CDR3 DNA is TGCAGCGTTGAGCTTGACTGGAACTCCTACGAGCAGTACTTC. Residues: CSVELDWNSYEQYF.

The chain uses TRBV20-1 and TRBJ2-3, with 8 bases lining up with TRBD2. CDR1 DFQATT and CDR2 SNEGSKA come from the germline V gene (reference sequence). V shed 5 bases, J shed 1 base, and the junction held 17 bases outside the gene matches. CDR3 length: 18 residues. The CDR3 sequence is CSAGGVQLMREGTDTQYF. The CDR3 nucleotides read TGCAGTGCTGGGGGAGTTCAATTGATGCGGGAGGGCACAGATACGCAGTATTTT.

The J gene is TRBJ2-7, the V gene TRBV21-1; the table's D call of TRBD1 was not tested on the DNA. TRBV21-1 is given as a pseudogene. CDR3 length: 15 amino acids. The CDR3 DNA is TGTGCCAGCAGCAGAGGGGCCAGGGACAGCTACGAGCAGTACTTC. It yields the protein CASSRGARDSYEQYF.

There are a few counts of this clonotype. The chain joins TRBV7-8 to TRBJ1-5, with 10 bases lining up with TRBD1. V lost 5 bases and J lost 3; bases outside the gene matches: 4. This CDR3 is 15 amino acids long. Germline V lookup: CDR1 SGHVS, CDR2 FQNEAQ. The DNA for the CDR3 is TGTGCCAGCAGCCTAGGACAGGGGGACAATCAGCCCCAGCATTTT. This encodes CASSLGQGDNQPQHF.

This clonotype was seen more than once but under ten times. V usage is TRBV14 and J usage is TRBJ2-1, with D possibly being TRBD1 (5 bases). Trimming stripped 3 bases from V and 0 bases from J, with 12 bases between. Germline CDR1 and CDR2: SGHDN and FVKESK. This CDR3 is 16 amino acids long. CDR3 nucleotides: TGTGCCAGCAGCCAGGGGCCAGCGCTCTCCTACAATGAGCAGTTCTTC. This sequence encodes CASSQGPALSYNEQFF.

This chain connects TRBV4-3 to TRBJ2-7; the D is unclear. The CDR3 is made up of 13 amino acids. The V gene's germline CDR1 is LGHNA and CDR2 YSLEER. Trimming pared 0 bases from V and 6 bases from J, leaving 9 bases between. The CDR3 protein is CASSQDRWGEQYF. For the CDR3, the DNA is TGCGCCAGCAGCCAAGACAGGTGGGGCGAGCAGTACTTC.

A word on this clonotype: A read error is possible here, since a much larger clone lies one base away. CDR3 in amino acids: CAISFAPLAKNIQYF. CDR3 bases: TGTGCCATCAGTTTTGCCCCCCTAGCCAAAAACATTCAGTACTTC. The J gene is TRBJ2-4, the V gene TRBV28; D is undetermined. CDR1 and CDR2 from the germline V gene are MDHEN and SYDVKM. The CDR3 runs to 15 residues.

Only a few counts were recorded for this clonotype. CDR3 nucleotides: TGTGCCACCTCCCCGGGACATAGCTCTGGAAACACCATATATTTT. Protein sequence: CATSPGHSSGNTIYF. V is TRBV12-3 or TRBV12-4 and J is TRBJ1-3; D perhaps matches TRBD1 (6 bases). The CDR3 runs to 15 residues. The V gene lost 10 bases and the J gene lost 0 bases, with 16 bases spanning the gap.

The gene calls are TRBV20-1 and TRBJ2-3, with no clear D. The CDR3 is made up of 15 amino acids. The germline V gene encodes CDR1 DFQATT and CDR2 SNEGSKA (reference sequence). Trimming left V 5 bases short and J 7 bases short, with 22 bases between. The CDR3 region has the DNA TGCAGTGCTCGCAAATTAGAAAGTCTCCCCTATACGCAGTATTTT. Amino acids: CSARKLESLPYTQYF.

This clonotype appeared a few times. The CDR3 loop reads CASSQESGSGVEQFF. CDR3 nucleotide sequence: TGCGCCAGCAGCCAAGAGAGCGGGAGTGGAGTTGAGCAGTTCTTC. The chain has TRBV4-3 and TRBJ2-1; TRBD2 matches at 8 bases. This CDR3 spans 15 amino acids. V shed 0 bases and J 9 bases; nucleotides not matched to a gene: 7. The V gene's germline CDR1 is LGHNA and CDR2 YSLEER.

The J gene is TRBJ2-5, the V gene TRBV7-2; a weak D match, TRBD2 (5 bases). This CDR3 region has 14 residues. Germline V CDR1 and CDR2: SGHTA, FQGNSA. With 5 bases removed from V and 5 bases from J, the gap between germline ends came to 15 bases. Written as DNA, the CDR3 is TGTGCCAGCAGCCAGAGGACTCCACGGGAGACCCAGTACTTC. This sequence encodes CASSQRTPRETQYF.